This T cell receptor beta chain was recorded in a study of T-cell memory formation after mild COVID-19. About the research overall: Clusters were largely donor specific. Study conclusions and caveats: Shrinking CD4+ clones resided mostly in CM and EM, and CD8+ ones in EMRA. Whereas later expanders leaned CD4+, clones contracting day 15 to 85 showed a balanced CD4/CD8 makeup.

TCR alpha and TCR beta cDNA libraries carrying sample barcodes and UMIs came from 5'RACE with constant-segment primers. Via MiXCR, TCRdb re-called the 5' RACE reads, giving one row per CDR3 protein. Among more than 300,000 distinct CDR3 sequences listed, around 13% were seen once. The CDR3 sequence is 15 residues long. Germline V lookup: CDR1 SGHVS, CDR2 FNYEAQ. Trimming pared 7 bases from V and 7 bases from J, leaving 20 bases between. This clonotype appeared many times. Its target is unknown. Input material: PBMCs or a T cell subset sorted from them (not recorded which). The source is a man in his late teens or twenties who had mild COVID-19 (a few samples of this study predate the infection). Cell type and time point are not known. V and J are TRBV7-6 and TRBJ1-3; D uncertain. The CDR3 DNA sequence: TGTGCCAGCACCGTGCCCGCAGTTACCCAGAACACCATATATTTT. It specifies CASTVPAVTQNTIYF. Variable domain in full (rest from reference TRBV7-6 and TRBJ1-3): GAGVSQSPRYKVTKRGQDVALRCDPISGHVSLYWYRQALGQGPEFLTYFNYEAQQDKSGLPNDRFSAERPEGSISTLTIQRTEQRDSAMYRCASTVPAVTQNTIYFGEGSWLTVV.